This entry lists 10 T cell receptor beta chains sequenced from one sample in a study of T cells after yellow fever vaccination. TCRdb re-analysed the 5' RACE reads in MiXCR, keeping a single row per CDR3 protein. Here the sample spans hundreds of thousands of distinct CDR3 sequences, roughly 4.3% being singletons. The sequenced sample was PBMCs, obtained 5 days after the yellow fever booster vaccination. The receptors were gathered from a man aged 18 to 35 who received the YFV17D yellow fever vaccine.

This rearrangement joins TRBV12-3 or TRBV12-4 to TRBJ1-1, with 7 bases identical to TRBD1. With V trimmed by 5 bases and J by 4 bases, 16 bases remained unmatched. The CDR3 runs 17 residues. CDR3 in DNA: TGTGCCAGCAGTCCCATCGACAGGGTGGAATATGGCACTGAAGCTTTCTTT. Its protein is CASSPIDRVEYGTEAFF.

This clonotype showed up just a few times. The J gene is TRBJ2-1, the V gene TRBV29-1, with D possibly matching TRBD1 (6 bases). Between the trimmed V and J ends, which lost 1 base and 4 bases, there was a span of 17 bases. Germline CDR1 and CDR2: SQVTM and ANQGSEA. CDR3 size: 16 residues. The CDR3 is CSVEGGPGKVYNEQFF. The CDR3 DNA follows: TGCAGCGTTGAAGGGGGGCCAGGGAAGGTGTACAATGAGCAGTTCTTC.

This clonotype showed up just a few times. V is TRBV6-2 or TRBV6-3 and J is TRBJ2-7, with D unclear. Trimming took 3 bases from V and 0 from J, leaving 12 bases between them. CDR1 is MNHEY and CDR2 is SVGEGT in the germline V gene. This CDR3 contains 15 residues. The CDR3 DNA follows: TGTGCCAGCAGTTATGAGGACCATAGCTCCTACGAGCAGTACTTC. Amino acids: CASSYEDHSSYEQYF.

This clonotype has only a few counts. The chain joins TRBV12-3 or TRBV12-4 to TRBJ2-5; D ambiguous. The CDR3 covers 16 residues. Trimming removed 6 bases at V and 1 base at J, with 18 bases between. The CDR3 DNA reads TGTGCCAGCAGCCCAAGTCGGATGAGCCCCCAAGAGACCCAGTACTTC. It codes for CASSPSRMSPQETQYF.

This chain uses TRBV29-1 with TRBJ2-7; D possibly corresponds to TRBD2 (5 bases). Trimming stripped 1 base from V and 0 bases from J, with 13 bases between. Looked up from germline, CDR1 is SQVTM and CDR2 is ANQGSEA. This CDR3 comprises 15 residues. CDR3 sequence reads: CSVEGIIGSSYEQYF. The CDR3 DNA follows: TGCAGCGTTGAAGGGATAATAGGGAGCTCCTACGAGCAGTACTTC.

This clonotype was detected many times. The gene calls are TRBV12-3 or TRBV12-4 and TRBJ2-1; TRBD2 aligns across 8 bases. The CDR3 totals 14 residues. Trimming at V came to 6 bases and at J to 7 bases, leaving 8 bases not matched to a gene. CDR3 sequence (DNA): TGTGCCAGCAGCCCCGGGACTAGTTCAAATGAGCAGTTCTTC. This encodes CASSPGTSSNEQFF.

The chain uses TRBV4-1 and TRBJ2-5, with D perhaps TRBD1 or TRBD2 (5 bases each). The germline gives CDR1 MGHRA, CDR2 YSYEKL. The germline V and J ends were trimmed by 6 bases and 1 base, with 18 bases remaining between them. The CDR3 runs 16 residues. The CDR3 coding sequence is TGCGCCAGCAGTGTTCGCTTCCAGGGAGCCCAAGAGACCCAGTACTTC. It is translated as CASSVRFQGAQETQYF.

J is TRBJ1-2 and V is TRBV5-1; the D gene is possibly TRBD1 (6 bases). CDR3 length equals 14 residues. Trimming stripped 1 base from V and 8 bases from J, with 15 bases between. From germline, CDR1 is SGHRS and CDR2 YFSETQ. The CDR3 DNA reads TGCGCCAGCAGCTTGATCCCGCCGGGGGCCGGCTACACCTTC. Translation gives CASSLIPPGAGYTF.

The V gene is TRBV15, the J gene TRBJ2-5; D may be TRBD1 or TRBD2 (5 bases each). Germline V CDR1 and CDR2: LNHNV, YYDKDF (reference sequence). The CDR3 covers 14 residues. V gave up 2 bases and J gave up 7 bases, with 14 bases separating them. The CDR3 region is CATSRPGTRRTQYF. The CDR3 nucleotides read TGTGCCACCAGCAGACCGGGGACGCGGCGGACCCAGTACTTC.

This clonotype has a count of ten or more. The chain uses TRBV5-1 and TRBJ2-7; possibly TRBD1 or TRBD2 for D (5 bases each). Germline V gives CDR1 SGHRS, CDR2 YFSETQ. The CDR3 is made up of 14 amino acids. Trimming shortened V by 4 bases and J by 7 bases, and 18 bases separated the two germline ends. The CDR3 sequence is CASSEHVRGVEQYF. As DNA, the CDR3 is TGCGCCAGCAGCGAACACGTTCGGGGCGTGGAGCAGTACTTC.